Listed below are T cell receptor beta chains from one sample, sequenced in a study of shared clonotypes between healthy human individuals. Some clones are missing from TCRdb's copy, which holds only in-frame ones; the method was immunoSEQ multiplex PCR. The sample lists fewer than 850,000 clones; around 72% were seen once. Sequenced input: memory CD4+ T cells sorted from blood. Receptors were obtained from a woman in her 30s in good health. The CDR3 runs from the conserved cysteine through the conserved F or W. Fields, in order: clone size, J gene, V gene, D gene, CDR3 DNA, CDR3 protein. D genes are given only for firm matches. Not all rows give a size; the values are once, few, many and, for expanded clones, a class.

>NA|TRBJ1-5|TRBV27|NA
TGTGCCAGCAGTCCCCGAGGGGTTAGCAATCAGCCCCAGCATTTT
CASSPRGVSNQPQHF
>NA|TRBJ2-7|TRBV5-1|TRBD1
TGCGCCAGCAGACTTCAGGGGGTCCCCTCCTACGAGCAGTACTTC
CASRLQGVPSYEQYF
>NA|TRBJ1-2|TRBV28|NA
TGTGCCAGCAGTTTCAGTCGGAACTATGGCTACACCTTC
CASSFSRNYGYTF
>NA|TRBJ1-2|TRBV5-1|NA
TGCGCCAGCAGCTTCCAGGATTCCAACTATGGCTACACCTTC
CASSFQDSNYGYTF
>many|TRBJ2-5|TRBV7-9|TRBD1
TGTGCCAGCAGCTCCCGGACAGGGTTCGAGACCCAGTACTTC
CASSSRTGFETQYF
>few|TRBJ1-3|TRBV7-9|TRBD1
TGTGCCAGCAGCGACATTGGACAGGGCTACGGAAACACCATATATTTT
CASSDIGQGYGNTIYF
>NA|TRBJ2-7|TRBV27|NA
TGTGCCAGAGGGCCTCCGGGACCCCCCTACGAGCAGTACTTC
CARGPPGPPYEQYF
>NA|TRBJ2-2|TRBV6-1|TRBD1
TGTGCCATCTTCAAGTATAAGGGGGCCACCGGGGAGCTGTTTTTT
CAIFKYKGATGELFF
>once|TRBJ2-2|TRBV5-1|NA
TGCGCCAGCAGCTTGGGTCCAGGGTTGACGTCCGGGGAGCTGTTTTTT
CASSLGPGLTSGELFF
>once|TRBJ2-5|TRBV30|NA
TGTGCCTGGGGAAGGGAGGAGACCCAGTACTTC
CAWGREETQYF
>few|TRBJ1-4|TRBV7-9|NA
TGTGCCAGCAGCTTGGATGACAGTGCCCTGGGAGAAAAACTGTTTTTT
CASSLDDSALGEKLFF
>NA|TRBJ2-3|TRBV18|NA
TGTGCCAGCTCACCTGGGACGGCAGATACGCAGTATTTT
CASSPGTADTQYF
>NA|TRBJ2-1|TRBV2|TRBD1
TGTGCCAGCAGTGGGGAAACAGGGGGGTACTACAATGAGCAGTTCTTC
CASSGETGGYYNEQFF
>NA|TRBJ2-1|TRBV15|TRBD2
TGTGCCACCAGCAGAGTCACGGGAGGGCCCTACAATGAGCAGTTCTTC
CATSRVTGGPYNEQFF
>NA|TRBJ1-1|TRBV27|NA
TGTGCCAGCACCCCCAGGGAGAACACTGAAGCTTTCTTT
CASTPRENTEAFF
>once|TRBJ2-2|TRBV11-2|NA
TGTGCCAGCAGCTTCCAGGGTCCCCCCTCCGGGGAGCTGTTTTTT
CASSFQGPPSGELFF
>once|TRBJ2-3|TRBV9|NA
TGTGCCAGCCGACTCGCAACAGATACGCAGTATTTT
CASRLATDTQYF
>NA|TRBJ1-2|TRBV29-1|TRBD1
TGCAGCGTCGCCGATCGACAGGGAGGCTATGGCTACACCTTC
CSVADRQGGYGYTF
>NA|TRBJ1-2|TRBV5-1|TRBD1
TGCGCCAGCAGCGCCTCCCGGGACAGGGTCCATGGCTACACCTTC
CASSASRDRVHGYTF
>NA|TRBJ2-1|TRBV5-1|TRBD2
TGCGCCAGCAGCCGACTAGCGGTCGAGAATGAGCAGTTCTTC
CASSRLAVENEQFF
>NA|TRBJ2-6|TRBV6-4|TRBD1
TGTGCCAGCGACAGGGGCCACTCTGGGGCCAACGTCCTGACTTTC
CASDRGHSGANVLTF
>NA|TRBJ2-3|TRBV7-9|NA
TGTGCCAGCAGCCCCGACAGATTTACTATCACAGATACGCAGTATTTT
CASSPDRFTITDTQYF
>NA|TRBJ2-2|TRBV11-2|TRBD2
TGTGCCAGCAGCTTCTCCGGGACTAGCGGGTCCGGGGAGCTGTTTTTT
CASSFSGTSGSGELFF
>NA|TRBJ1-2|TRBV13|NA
TGTGCCAGCAGCTTAGGCTGGGGTAACTATGGCTACACCTTC
CASSLGWGNYGYTF
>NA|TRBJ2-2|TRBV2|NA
TGTGCCAGCAGTGAGTTCCGAAACACCGGGGAGCTGTTTTTT
CASSEFRNTGELFF
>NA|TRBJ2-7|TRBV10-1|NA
TGCGCCAGCAGCGGTCAGCGACTCCCCTACGAGCAGTACTTC
CASSGQRLPYEQYF
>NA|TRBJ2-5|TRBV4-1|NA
TGCGCCAGCAGCCAAGAAGCGCGGGTGGGAGAGACCCAGTACTTC
CASSQEARVGETQYF
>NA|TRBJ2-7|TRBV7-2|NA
TGTGCCAGCAGCTTAGCCCACTCCGAGCAGTACTTC
CASSLAHSEQYF
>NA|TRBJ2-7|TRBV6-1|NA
TGTGCCAGCAGTGAGCAGGGTACTGACGAGCAGTACTTC
CASSEQGTDEQYF
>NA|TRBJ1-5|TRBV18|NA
TGTGCCAGCTCACCGGGGGATGGCAATCAGCCCCAGCATTTT
CASSPGDGNQPQHF
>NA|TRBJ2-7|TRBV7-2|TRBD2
TGTGCCAGCAGTCCGAGCGGGAAAGACTACGAGCAGTACTTC
CASSPSGKDYEQYF
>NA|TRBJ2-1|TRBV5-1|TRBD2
TGCGCCAGCAGCTTGATGACTAGCGGGGGGTACAATGAGCAGTTCTTC
CASSLMTSGGYNEQFF
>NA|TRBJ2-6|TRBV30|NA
TGTGCCTGGAGGGGGTGGTCTGGGGCCAACGTCCTGACTTTC
CAWRGWSGANVLTF
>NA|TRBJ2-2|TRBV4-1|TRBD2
TGCGCCAGCAGCCAAGACCCAAGCGGGAGAGGGGCCGGGGAGCTGTTTTTT
CASSQDPSGRGAGELFF
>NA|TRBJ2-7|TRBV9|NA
TGTGCCAGCAGCGTCGGGGTCCTACCGGGGTACGAGCAGTACTTC
CASSVGVLPGYEQYF
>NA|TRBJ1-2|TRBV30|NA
TGTGCCTGTGTCCAGGGGTCTAACTATGGCTACACCTTC
CACVQGSNYGYTF
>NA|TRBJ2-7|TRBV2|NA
TGTGCCAGCAGTGTTGGGCTTAGGAGCTCCTACGAGCAGTACTTC
CASSVGLRSSYEQYF
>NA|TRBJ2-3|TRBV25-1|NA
TGTGCCAGCAGTGAATCTGGGCTGAAAGATACGCAGTATTTT
CASSESGLKDTQYF
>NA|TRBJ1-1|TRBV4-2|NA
TGTGCCAGCAGCCAAGATCCCCGGCAGGGCGACACTGAAGCTTTCTTT
CASSQDPRQGDTEAFF
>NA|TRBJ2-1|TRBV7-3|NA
TGTGCCAGCAGCATCAAGGCGACTGTCAATGAGCAGTTCTTC
CASSIKATVNEQFF
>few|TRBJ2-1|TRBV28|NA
TGTGCCAGCAGCCCCCCGGGAGAGGGTTACAATGAGCAGTTCTTC
CASSPPGEGYNEQFF
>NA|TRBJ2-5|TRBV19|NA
TGTGCCAGTAGTACAGGGGTCCAAGAGACCCAGTACTTC
CASSTGVQETQYF
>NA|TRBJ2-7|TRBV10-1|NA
TGCGCCAGCAGTGAGGGGTTAAGCTCCTACGAGCAGTACTTC
CASSEGLSSYEQYF
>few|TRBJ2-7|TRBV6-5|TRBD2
TGTGCCAGCAGCGATAGCGGGAGTTCGGCCTACGAGCAGTACTTC
CASSDSGSSAYEQYF
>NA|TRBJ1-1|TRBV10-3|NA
TGTGCCATCAGTGAGCTGGAGGGGGCTGAAGCTTTCTTT
CAISELEGAEAFF
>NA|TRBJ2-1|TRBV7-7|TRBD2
TGTGCCAGCAGCTTAGAGGGCGGGGGAGATGAGCAGTTCTTC
CASSLEGGGDEQFF
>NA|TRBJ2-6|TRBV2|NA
TGTGCCAGCACACGGCTCTCTGGGGCCAACGTCCTGACTTTC
CASTRLSGANVLTF
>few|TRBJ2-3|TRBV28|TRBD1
TGTGCCAGCAGTTTGCGGAGGCAGGGGGCAGATACGCAGTATTTT
CASSLRRQGADTQYF
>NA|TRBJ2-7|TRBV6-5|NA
TGTGCCAGCAGTTTTCTTCTGGGGGGAGAGCAGTACTTC
CASSFLLGGEQYF
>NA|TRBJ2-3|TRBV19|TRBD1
TGTGCCAGTAGAGCTACAGGGGTAGATACGCAGTATTTT
CASRATGVDTQYF
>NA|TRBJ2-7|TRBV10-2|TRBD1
TGCGCCAGCAGTGCGGGACAGGGTTACGAGCAGTACTTC
CASSAGQGYEQYF
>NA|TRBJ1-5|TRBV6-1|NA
TGTGCCAGCCAAGGGTTCGGGAGCAATCAGCCCCAGCATTTT
CASQGFGSNQPQHF
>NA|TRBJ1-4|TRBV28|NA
TGTGCCAGCAGTTTAGCCCAGCTTAATGAAAAACTGTTTTTT
CASSLAQLNEKLFF